What follows is one TCR beta chain and its context. With 5 bases removed from V and 0 bases from J, the gap between germline ends came to 14 bases. This CDR3 region has 17 residues. CDR1 and CDR2 from the germline V gene are SGHVS and FNYEAQ. Some clones are missing from TCRdb's copy, which holds only in-frame ones; the method was immunoSEQ multiplex PCR. This table has about 260,000 clones, about 82% appearing once. This sample is drawn from a study of blood T cell repertoires in COVID-19. Recovered status applied to Cohort 3 donors who had two consecutive negative PCRs. It also applied to those with clearance or with symptom resolution.

This sequence joins TRBV7-6 and TRBJ1-6, with TRBD1 as a possible D gene (6 bases). The sequence was collected from a woman between 50 and 59 years old who had recovered from COVID-19. The sequenced sample was PBMCs or T cells enriched from blood (not recorded which). CDR3 protein: CASSEIQGTSYNSPLHF. CDR3 sequence (DNA): TGTGCCAGCAGCGAGATACAGGGTACCTCCTATAATTCACCCCTCCACTTT.